This T cell receptor beta chain was recorded in a study of cytomegalovirus exposure and HLA in healthy donors. Amplification used 60 Vbeta primers and 13 Jbeta primers. Sequencing was performed with immunoSEQ multiplex PCR; in TCRdb, only in-frame clones are kept and a portion is missing. This sample has some 88,000 clones, with roughly 63% found just once. In its sample, this clone was seen a few times. V was clipped by 0 bases and J by 2 bases, with 11 bases between them. The germline gives CDR1 MGHRA, CDR2 YSYEKL. This CDR3 has 15 amino acids. The receptor's source is a woman aged 25 to 45 in good health and CMV-seronegative. Material: PBMCs. This chain links TRBV4-1 with TRBJ2-7, with D perhaps TRBD2 (7 bases). CDR3: CASSQDRGGAYEQYF. The DNA for the CDR3 is TGCGCCAGCAGCCAAGATAGGGGGGGAGCCTACGAGCAGTACTTC.